This TCR beta chain originates from a study of cytomegalovirus exposure and HLA in healthy donors. Study-wide results and caveats: Rarity characterized most TCR sequences, yet some public TCRs appeared in many donors. The authors later linked a missense DCLRE1C variant to TCR beta V- and J-gene trimming.

This PCR relied on a set of 60 Vbeta primers and 13 Jbeta primers. Clones were sequenced by immunoSEQ multiplex PCR, and TCRdb holds only the in-frame ones, with some missing. The sample holds roughly 200,000 clones, about 9% seen once. The CDR3 has 12 residues. The V gene lost 6 bases and the J gene lost 10 bases, with 13 bases spanning the gap. Germline CDR1 reads LNHDA; CDR2 reads SQIVND (reference sequence). This clone came up a few times. Antigen unknown. V and J are TRBV19 and TRBJ1-5, with TRBD1 as a possible D gene (5 bases). The sequenced material came from PBMCs. The receptor was derived from a woman in her twenties or thirties in good health and CMV-seropositive. The CDR3: CASSRAPGPQHF. For the CDR3, the DNA is TGTGCCAGTAGCAGGGCGCCCGGACCCCAGCATTTT.